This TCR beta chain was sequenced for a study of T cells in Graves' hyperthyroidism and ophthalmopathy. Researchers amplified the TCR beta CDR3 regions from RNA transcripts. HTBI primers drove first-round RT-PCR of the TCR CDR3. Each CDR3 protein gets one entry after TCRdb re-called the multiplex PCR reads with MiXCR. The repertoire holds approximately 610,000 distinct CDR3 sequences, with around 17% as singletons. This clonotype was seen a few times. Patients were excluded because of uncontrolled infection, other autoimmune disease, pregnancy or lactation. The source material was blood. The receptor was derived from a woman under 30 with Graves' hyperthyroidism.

The CDR3, as DNA: TGTGCCAGCAGAGTAAACCTGGGAGATGGCTACACCTTC. Translated, it gives CASRVNLGDGYTF. J is TRBJ1-2 and V is TRBV12-3 or TRBV12-4, with unresolved D. V was pared by 6 bases and J by 6 bases, with 14 bases between. The CDR3 sequence is 13 residues long.